Sequencing of this T cell receptor (beta chain) was carried out in a study of blood T cells in healthy people across ages (dated by TCRdb to 2013 to 2016). With respect to the entire study: Template switching captured roughly one uniquely barcoded TCR beta cDNA molecule per two T cells in model experiments. Donors were grouped into four age groups: young (average approximately 15 years), middle-aged (roughly 37), aged (around 62) and long-lived (about 90). Age-related changes in TCR beta repertoire diversity were measured in the study by deep sequencing normalized with unique cDNA molecular identifiers. Donors of different ages were randomly distributed across sequencing lanes to avoid experimental bias. Two additional independent replicas of 1 million unique cDNA reads from the same blood draw were analyzed for two donors (one aged 18 to 30 and one aged 80 or older).

Including the terminal cysteine and phenylalanine, the CDR3 comprises 13 residues. Just CDR3 DNA is preserved here, 39 bases in frame from base 1. Relative to germline, V is 11 bases shorter and J is 3 bases shorter, with 17 bases between their ends. CDR1 and CDR2 are drawn from the germline V gene: SNHLY, FYNNEI. Library method: 5' RACE. Sequencing was carried out with an Illumina HiSeq 2500. The second PCR ran for about 6 to 12 cycles and used a J-beta primer mix along with a sample-barcoded 5' primer. A unique molecular identifier was introduced onto each TCR beta cDNA molecule by a template-switch 5' adaptor carrying 12 random nucleotides. At least 2.5 million CDR3-containing paired-end reads were obtained from each sample. The Mint cDNA synthesis kit, primed by a TRBC-specific oligonucleotide, was used to synthesize first-strand cDNA from all RNA. Following uracil-DNA glycosylase treatment, a first 18-cycle PCR with universal primers M1SS and BC2_uni_R was performed on all cDNA. The paper's data handling went like this. Each sample was normalized by randomly selecting 1 million high-quality reads, each carrying a distinct molecular identifier. Instead of being binned into consensus sequences, reads with shared molecular identifiers were discarded. MiTCR, with a Q25 quality threshold and the strictest error-elimination algorithm, was used for CDR3 identification, clonotype clustering and error correction. A nonparametric unseen species model with Euler transformation was used to estimate a lower bound on total TCR beta diversity. Using fastp at Q25 and MiXCR, TCRdb reprocessed the public reads and kept productive beta chains. Here each entry gathers all rows of one CDR3 protein and keeps the most common genes and DNA. V and J calls and clone size were set by TCRdb, not the authors. Across this sample there are about 900,000 distinct CDR3 sequences, with approximately 59% seen only once. The top ten clonotypes cover around a quarter of the sample.

Donors were 40 or so systemically healthy Caucasian individuals from Russia aged roughly 6 to 90 years. Each donor gave around 9 milliliters of peripheral blood, collected into EDTA-treated Vacutainer tubes. Ficoll-Paque density-gradient centrifugation was used to isolate PBMCs, with at least 7 million per sample. Trizol reagent was used to extract total RNA from the PBMCs, yielding at least 5.5 micrograms per sample. Naive CD45RAhigh/CD27high T cell percentages were measured by flow cytometry on a PBMC aliquot from every donor. Beyond this particular receptor, the publication reports: Because the CMV infection status of the donors was unknown, age-related changes in expanded clonotypes may potentially have been confounded. Observed TCR beta diversity per million T cells fell roughly linearly with age, and a significant reduction was already apparent by age roughly 40. Estimates of total diversity based on one million sequenced T cells were regarded as lower bounds and as underestimates. Since profiling was done on bulk unsorted PBMCs, naive and antigen-experienced compartments could not be conclusively compared. The percentage of naive T cells measured by flow cytometry correlated strongly with observed TCR beta diversity. Compared with the aged group, the long-lived group had more naive CD4+ T cells, fewer expanded clones and increased TCR diversity, a pattern suggesting age selection.

Notes on this clonotype: The antigen it binds to is not known. One base away there is no much larger clone; base qualities are not given.

The sequence came from a man between 25 and 39 years old in good health. The rearrangement combines TRBV2 with TRBJ2-7; no D segment can be confidently identified. What was sequenced was blood. The CDR3 is CAGQVGKIYEQYF. The DNA is as follows: TGTGCCGGCCAGGTAGGGAAAATCTACGAGCAGTACTTC. Reference TRBV2 and TRBJ2-7 proteins supply the regions before and after the CDR3; the full variable domain is: EPEVTQTPSHQVTQMGQEVILRCVPISNHLYFYWYRQILGQKVEFLVSFYNNEISEKSEIFDDQFSVERPDGSNFTLKIRSTKLEDSAMYFCAGQVGKIYEQYFGPGTRLTVT.